These 20 T cell receptor beta chains came from one sample sequenced in a study of cytomegalovirus exposure and HLA in healthy donors listed by TCRdb under 2017. The receptor library was made with the immunoSEQ multiplex PCR assay. The table was pulled from immuneACCESS by TCRdb, which kept in-frame rearrangements only. Such tables lose some clones; where checked, under half of the loss comes from unresolved V genes, and the rest has no known cause. A total of about 130,000 clones appear in this sample, about 80% of them only once. The ten largest make up around 27% of the sample. Sequencing was performed on PBMCs. The receptors here all came from a man in his thirties or forties in good health and CMV-seropositive.

The chain carries TRBV7-9 and TRBJ2-7, with D tentatively TRBD2 (5 bases). The germline V gene encodes CDR1 SEHNR and CDR2 FQNEAQ (reference sequence). V shed 5 bases and J shed 6 bases, with 20 bases lying between them. The CDR3 extends over 15 amino acids. CDR3 region: CASSPLASRRSEQYF. In DNA form, the CDR3 reads TGTGCCAGCAGCCCCCTCGCGAGTCGGAGGTCCGAGCAGTACTTC.

The chain uses TRBV10-3 and TRBJ1-5; D is unclear. Trimming took 4 bases from V and 3 from J, leaving 7 bases between them. Germline V CDR1 and CDR2: ENHRY, SYGVKD. The CDR3 runs to 13 residues. The CDR3 spells CAISGNTNQPQHF. The DNA for the CDR3 is TGTGCCATCAGTGGCAACACCAATCAGCCCCAGCATTTT.

The chain is built from TRBV19 and TRBJ1-3; D perhaps matches TRBD1 (6 bases). This CDR3 comprises 16 residues. The germline gives CDR1 LNHDA, CDR2 SQIVND (reference sequence). Trimming took 3 bases from V and 7 from J, leaving 19 bases between them. CDR3 in DNA: TGTGCCAGTAGTATCGAGCAACAGGGCGTCCGGAACACCATATATTTT. It yields the protein CASSIEQQGVRNTIYF.

The chain recombines TRBV10-3 with TRBJ1-1, with D possibly being TRBD1 (6 bases). The CDR3 totals 11 residues. Trimming shortened V by 8 bases and J by 5 bases, and 9 bases separated the two germline ends. Germline CDR1 and CDR2: ENHRY and SYGVKD. As DNA, the CDR3 is TGTGCCATCGGTACAGGGACTGAAGCTTTCTTT. This translates into CAIGTGTEAFF.

The chain carries TRBV2 and TRBJ2-7, with D hard to call. The CDR3 totals 13 residues. The germline V and J ends were trimmed by 4 bases and 3 bases, with 10 bases remaining between them. The germline CDR1 and CDR2 sequences are SNHLY and FYNNEI. The CDR3 protein is CASSVQLYYEQYF. The CDR3 bases are TGTGCCAGCAGTGTACAACTATACTACGAGCAGTACTTC.

The gene calls are TRBV7-2 and TRBJ2-5; a possible D gene is TRBD1 (5 bases). V lost 3 bases and J lost 5, with 10 bases in between. From germline, CDR1 is SGHTA and CDR2 FQGNSA. This CDR3 has 13 amino acids. The CDR3 bases are TGTGCCAGCAGCTTGGGGCTGGGGGAGACCCAGTACTTC. Translation: CASSLGLGETQYF.

The rearrangement links TRBV28 to TRBJ1-6; no firm D call. V gave up 3 bases and J gave up 6 bases, with 3 bases separating them. The CDR3 is made up of 12 amino acids. Germline assignment: CDR1 MDHEN and CDR2 SYDVKM. CDR3 sequence: CASSFFNSPLHF. DNA for the CDR3: TGTGCCAGCAGTTTCTTTAATTCACCCCTCCACTTT. The full variable domain, its missing parts supplied by reference TRBV28 and TRBJ1-6, is DVKVTQSSRYLVKRTGEKVFLECVQDMDHENMFWYRQDPGLGLRLIYFSYDVKMKEKGDIPEGYSVSREKKERFSLILESASTNQTSMYLCASSFFNSPLHFGNGTRLTVT.

This clone was seen once. The chain is built from TRBV11-3 and TRBJ2-7, with D possibly matching TRBD2 (6 bases). The CDR3 extends over 16 amino acids. The V end was cut by 7 bases, the J end by 2 bases, with 21 bases between. Germline CDR1 SGHNT, CDR2 YENEEA. The DNA for the CDR3 is TGTGCCAGCACCAATTGGAGGGACTGCCTGACCTACGAGCAGTACTTC. It yields the protein CASTNWRDCLTYEQYF. Together with reference TRBV11-3 and TRBJ2-7, the CDR3 gives the full variable domain: EAGVVQSPRYKIIEKKQPVAFWCNPISGHNTLYWYLQNLGQGPELLIRYENEEAVDDSQLPKDRFSAERLKGVDSTLKIQPAELGDSAVYLCASTNWRDCLTYEQYFGPGTRLTVT.

This chain links TRBV6-5 with TRBJ1-1; maybe TRBD1 (5 bases). Looked up from germline, CDR1 is MNHEY and CDR2 is SVGAGI. The CDR3 has 11 amino acids. V was pared by 5 bases and J by 8 bases, with 9 bases between. In DNA, the CDR3 is TGTGCCAGCAGTAAGGAGGGGGAAGCTTTCTTT. Protein: CASSKEGEAFF.

This clone was detected a few times. The genes are TRBV18 and TRBJ1-2; TRBD1 aligns across 7 bases. V trimming: 2 bases; J trimming: 6 bases; junction bases outside the gene matches: 3. The V gene's germline CDR1 is KGHSH and CDR2 LQKENI. The CDR3 is 13 amino acids. DNA for the CDR3: TGTGCCAGCTCACCATTGACAGGGAATGGCTACACCTTC. Its translation is CASSPLTGNGYTF.

J is TRBJ1-5 and V is TRBV6-6, with TRBD1 matching over 10 bases. After removal of 6 bases from V and 7 bases from J, the junction contained 9 bases not matched to a gene. Germline V lookup: CDR1 MNHNY, CDR2 SVGAGI (reference sequence). The CDR3 has 15 residues. In DNA, the CDR3 is TGTGCCAGCAGGCCGACAGGGGGCGCCGGACAGCCCCAGCATTTT. Translated: CASRPTGGAGQPQHF.

The rearrangement uses TRBV7-2 and TRBJ2-6; D gene uncertain. The CDR3 contains 12 residues. Germline V gives CDR1 SGHTA, CDR2 FQGNSA. Trimming took off 5 bases at V and 12 bases at J, with 11 bases between the two ends. The CDR3 reads CASSIPGSVLTF. CDR3 nucleotides: TGTGCCAGCAGCATCCCCGGTTCCGTCCTGACTTTC.

CDR3 protein: CASSSPLPGTGKNEQYF. The DNA for the CDR3 is TGTGCCAGCAGTTCCCCACTCCCCGGGACAGGGAAAAACGAGCAGTACTTC. This chain joins TRBV5-4 and TRBJ2-7; 9 bases are shared with TRBD1. The trim removed 5 bases at V and 5 bases at J, leaving 17 bases unmatched. Germline V gives CDR1 SGHNT, CDR2 YYREEE (reference sequence). The CDR3 contains 17 residues. The full variable domain, with the rest looked up from reference TRBV5-4 and TRBJ2-7, is ETGVTQSPTHLIKTRGQQVTLRCSSQSGHNTVSWYQQALGQGPQFIFQYYREEENGRGNFPPRFSGLQFPNYSSELNVNALELDDSALYLCASSSPLPGTGKNEQYFGPGTRLTVT.

This clone was found a few times. V and J are TRBV11-2 and TRBJ1-4; unclear D gene. Germline values: CDR1 SGHAT, CDR2 FQNNGV. V shed 1 base and J shed 10 bases, with 7 bases lying between them. The CDR3 sequence is 12 residues long. CDR3 DNA: TGTGCCAGCAGCTTAGTTCGGGGAAAACTGTTTTTT. This codes for CASSLVRGKLFF.

The rearrangement joins TRBV9 to TRBJ2-3, with D perhaps TRBD1 (6 bases). Trimming stripped 0 bases from V and 6 bases from J, with 11 bases between. The CDR3 spans 14 residues. The germline gives CDR1 SGDLS, CDR2 YYNGEE. CDR3 residues: CASSVEGVGDTQYF. The CDR3 nucleotides read TGTGCCAGCAGCGTAGAGGGGGTGGGCGATACGCAGTATTTT.

The chain uses TRBV19 and TRBJ1-6; maybe TRBD1 (5 bases). The germline CDR1 and CDR2 sequences are LNHDA and SQIVND (reference sequence). Trimming cost V 3 bases and J 5 bases, with 11 bases left between them. The CDR3 runs to 15 residues. The CDR3 spells CASSIAGWNNSPLHF. The DNA of the CDR3 is TGTGCCAGTAGTATCGCAGGGTGGAATAATTCACCCCTCCACTTT.

This chain connects TRBV6-1 to TRBJ1-2; weak D call: TRBD1 (5 bases). The germline gives CDR1 MNHNS, CDR2 SASEGT. The V gene lost 2 bases and the J gene lost 6 bases, with 16 bases spanning the gap. The CDR3 has 15 residues. The DNA for the CDR3 is TGTGCCAGCAGTGAAACCCCCAGGGAATGGCATGGCTACACCTTC. Translation gives CASSETPREWHGYTF.

This chain links TRBV30 with TRBJ1-3; the D gene is possibly TRBD1 (5 bases). V lost 0 bases, J lost 2 bases, and 8 bases lay in between. CDR3 length: 14 residues. CDR1 and CDR2 from the germline V gene are GTSNPN and SVGIG (reference sequence). The CDR3 DNA is TGTGCCTGGAGTGTCGGGGGAACTGGAAACACCATATATTTT. Protein: CAWSVGGTGNTIYF.

The rearrangement links TRBV2 to TRBJ1-5; TRBD1 matches 9 bases. The CDR3 is 20 amino acids. J gave up 5 bases and V 5 bases, and 22 bases lay outside the gene matches. Germline V lookup: CDR1 SNHLY, CDR2 FYNNEI. CDR3 DNA sequence: TGTGCCAGCAGTCTCCCCCCCCCGGGACAGGGAACCGCGGCTGATCAGCCCCAGCATTTT. Its translation: CASSLPPPGQGTAADQPQHF.

In its sample, this clone was seen once. The chain carries TRBV14 and TRBJ2-1; 13 nucleotides match TRBD2. The germline V gene has CDR1 SGHDN and CDR2 FVKESK. The CDR3 sequence is 15 residues long. V dropped 4 bases and J dropped 4; count of bases not matched to a gene: 1. CDR3 protein: CASSPLAGGYNEQFF. Written as DNA, the CDR3 is TGTGCCAGCAGCCCACTAGCGGGGGGGTACAATGAGCAGTTCTTC.